The clone carrying this T cell receptor (beta chain) was detected once. This entry comes from a study of blood T cell repertoires in COVID-19. Study-wide background: Donors in the United States, Italy and Spain gave samples during acute or convalescent COVID-19. PBMCs, B-cell-depleted T cells, or T cells were the source of the cDNA or gDNA that made up the material.

Original processing notes: Scientists estimated how many nucleated cells there were by amplifying reference gene primers. The method was immunoSEQ multiplex PCR; TCRdb's version includes in-frame clones alone and lacks a portion of them. The V and J calls and clone size are taken from that table; D and trimming were inferred from the DNA. The sample yields about 200,000 clones, roughly nine tenths seen once. Patients at the Seattle site were enrolled during active infection and followed longitudinally. Germline lookup yields CDR1 SGHTA and CDR2 FQGNSA. V dropped 1 base and J dropped 1; count of bases not matched to a gene: 11. The CDR3 covers 18 residues.

The sequenced sample consisted of peripheral blood. The origin of this receptor is a man between 60 and 75 years old with COVID-19, enrolled during active disease. This sequence joins TRBV7-2 and TRBJ2-7; TRBD2 aligns across 9 bases. As DNA, the CDR3 is TGTGCCAGCAGCTTAGTAGGGGCGGGAGGGCCGATTTCCTACGAGCAGTACTTC. Translating it yields CASSLVGAGGPISYEQYF.